The T cell receptor (beta chain) under discussion was sequenced for a study of shared clonotypes between healthy human individuals. Study overall: Three CD4 naive, three CD4 memory, two CD8 naive and one CD8 memory plate were used per donor.

Study findings and constraints: For naive CD4 cells, roughly 4.8% of clonotypes were shared across four donors.

As concerns this clone: Its antigen is as yet unknown.

Germline V lookup: CDR1 ENHRY, CDR2 SYGVKD. This CDR3 is built from 14 residues. V was shortened by 2 bases and J by 5 bases, with 10 bases between the two germline ends. Running of the assay took place at deep level. For each subset, genomic DNA was distributed in equal portions over several immunoSEQ plates. TCRdb's table, derived via immunoSEQ multiplex PCR, lists solely in-frame clones and lacks some. The table has around 2.5 million clones, approximately 93% seen once. The rearrangement links TRBV10-3 to TRBJ2-1; D perhaps matches TRBD1 (6 bases). The TCR sequence derives from a man aged 18 to 30 in good health. Some clones in this sample may be carry-over from other donors' samples. Sequenced: naive CD4+ T cells from PBMCs. Subset given: CD45RA+ positively selected. The CDR3 DNA sequence: TGTGCCATCAGTGAGAACAGGGACAACAATGAGCAGTTCTTC. Encoded protein: CAISENRDNNEQFF.